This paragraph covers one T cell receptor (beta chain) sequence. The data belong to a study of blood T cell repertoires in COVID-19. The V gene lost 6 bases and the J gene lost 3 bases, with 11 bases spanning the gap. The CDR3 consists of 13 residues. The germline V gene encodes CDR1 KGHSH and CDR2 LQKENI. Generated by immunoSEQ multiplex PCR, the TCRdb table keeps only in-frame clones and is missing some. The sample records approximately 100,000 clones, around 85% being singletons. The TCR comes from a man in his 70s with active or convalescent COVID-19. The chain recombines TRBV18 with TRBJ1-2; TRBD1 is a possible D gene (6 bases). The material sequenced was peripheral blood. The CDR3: CASSTYRDYGYTF. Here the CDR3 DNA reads TGTGCCAGCTCCACGTACAGGGACTATGGCTACACCTTC.